These T cell receptor beta chains were read from a single sample in a study of control samples from healthy donors and cancer patients. Measured with immunoSEQ multiplex PCR; TCRdb has only the in-frame clones, and not every one. This repertoire shows roughly 86,000 clones, just over 90% found once; its top ten account for over 1.3%. The sample comprised blood. All receptors derive from a woman aged 25 to 45 in good health. Both conserved end residues are part of each CDR3. The order of the fields is J gene, clone size, V gene, D gene, CDR3 DNA, CDR3 protein. A D gene is named only where the DNA matches it firmly. Clone size appears in some rows only: once, few, many, or a class for an expanded clone.

>TRBJ2-5|NA|TRBV2|NA
TGTGCCAGCGGGGGTTTCGAGACCCAGTACTTC
CASGGFETQYF
>TRBJ1-5|NA|TRBV7-9|NA
TGTGCCAGCAGCTTAGGTGAGGGCCCCAATCAGCCCCAGCATTTT
CASSLGEGPNQPQHF
>TRBJ1-5|NA|TRBV6-5|NA
TGTGCCAGCGGCAGGGACCGCAATCAGCCCCAGCATTTT
CASGRDRNQPQHF
>TRBJ2-1|NA|TRBV29-1|TRBD2
TGCAGCGTTGACGCGGGAGCGAGCAATGAGCAGTTCTTC
CSVDAGASNEQFF
>TRBJ1-6|NA|TRBV27|TRBD1
TGTGCCAGCAGAAAACTAGACAGGGAGAATTCACCCCTCCACTTT
CASRKLDRENSPLHF
>TRBJ1-1|NA|TRBV12-3/TRBV12-4|TRBD1
TGTGCCAGCGGGACAGGGAACACTGAAGCTTTCTTT
CASGTGNTEAFF
>TRBJ1-2|once|TRBV4-2|NA
TGTGCCAGCACCCAAACAACCAGGGGTAAGGCGGAGGGCTACACCTTC
CASTQTTRGKAEGYTF
>TRBJ2-3|NA|TRBV11-2|TRBD1
TGTGCCAGCAGCTCGAGGACAGGGCGAACAGATACGCAGTATTTT
CASSSRTGRTDTQYF
>TRBJ1-1|NA|TRBV12-3/TRBV12-4|NA
TGTGCCAGCAACCCGGGACACCTAACCGGTGCTTTCTTT
CASNPGHLTGAFF
>TRBJ1-6|NA|TRBV28|TRBD1
TGTGCCAGCAGCAGGGGGGGTATAGTTTCACCCCTCCACTTT
CASSRGGIVSPLHF
>TRBJ1-5|NA|TRBV19|NA
TGTGCCAGTAGTATTCTGGCCACTCTTCTTCAGCCCCAGCATTTT
CASSILATLLQPQHF
>TRBJ2-1|NA|TRBV5-4|TRBD2
TGTGCCAGCACCGATGGTAGCGGGAGGGGGAATGAGCAGTTCTTC
CASTDGSGRGNEQFF
>TRBJ1-1|NA|TRBV29-1|NA
TGCAGCGTTGAGACCCAGCAGAACACTGAAGCTTTCTTT
CSVETQQNTEAFF
>TRBJ1-5|NA|TRBV7-8|NA
TGTGCCAGCAGCTCACAGAACAAGCAGCCCCAGCATTTT
CASSSQNKQPQHF
>TRBJ1-3|NA|TRBV24-1|NA
TGTGCCACCTCAAACCCAGGAGCTGCGGGAAACACCATATATTTT
CATSNPGAAGNTIYF
>TRBJ2-7|NA|TRBV28|TRBD2
TGTGCCAGCAGTTTCAGCGGGAGTATCATCGGGCAGTACTTC
CASSFSGSIIGQYF
>TRBJ2-5|once|TRBV14|NA
TGTGCCAGCAGCCAAGGCGTCTGGGCCCAAGAGACCCAGTACTTC
CASSQGVWAQETQYF
>TRBJ1-2|NA|TRBV6-1|NA
TGTGCCAGCAGTGAAGAGGGGGTGGGCTATGGCTACACCTTC
CASSEEGVGYGYTF
>TRBJ1-1|NA|TRBV11-2|NA
TGTGCCAGCAGCTTAGGAGGGCCTGAAGCTTTCTTT
CASSLGGPEAFF
>TRBJ1-2|NA|TRBV20-1|NA
TGCAGTGCAGAGACAGAATATGGCTACACCTTC
CSAETEYGYTF
>TRBJ1-4|once|TRBV7-9|TRBD1
TGTGCCAGCAGCCAAGGACAGGGCCAAGAAAAACTGTTTTTT
CASSQGQGQEKLFF
>TRBJ1-1|once|TRBV5-1|NA
TGCGCCAGCAGCTTGGCCCCAGGGGAAAGTGAAGCTTTCTTT
CASSLAPGESEAFF
>TRBJ2-3|NA|TRBV5-4|NA
TGTGCCAGCAGCTTGGCCCCCCGCACAGATACGCAGTATTTT
CASSLAPRTDTQYF
>TRBJ1-5|NA|TRBV5-4|NA
TGTGCCAGCAGCTTTCAGAGCCTTTTGGAGGAGCGCAATCAGCCCCAGCATTTT
CASSFQSLLEERNQPQHF
>TRBJ2-1|NA|TRBV5-1|NA
TGCGCCAGCAGGACCCCCGGGGAATCCTACAATGAGCAGTTCTTC
CASRTPGESYNEQFF
>TRBJ2-2|NA|TRBV27|TRBD1
TGTGCCAGCAGTCCCATGACAGGGGGCTACACCGGGGAGCTGTTTTTT
CASSPMTGGYTGELFF